This T cell receptor beta chain emerged from a study of PD-1 blockade in classical Hodgkin lymphoma. Libraries were prepared by immunoSEQ multiplex PCR; TCRdb keeps only in-frame clonotypes and omits some of them. Of around 6,000 clones in the sample, about 80% were seen once. Every patient had relapsed following autologous stem cell transplantation, and cohorts differed in brentuximab vedotin exposure. The study recorded best responses of complete response, partial response or progressive disease. Material: peripheral blood mononuclear cells (PBMCs), obtained at baseline. The receptor was isolated from a human donor with classical Hodgkin lymphoma.

The CDR3 spells CATSSLGPEAFF. The CDR3 DNA sequence: TGTGCCACCAGCAGCCTAGGCCCTGAAGCTTTCTTT. The rearrangement joins TRBV15 to TRBJ1-1, with no clear D. The CDR3 runs 12 residues. The ends were cut back, 3 bases at V and 6 bases at J, with 8 bases in the middle. The germline gives CDR1 LNHNV, CDR2 YYDKDF (reference sequence). The complete variable domain, with remaining parts taken from reference TRBV15 and TRBJ1-1, reads DAMVIQNPRYQVTQFGKPVTLSCSQTLNHNVMYWYQQKSSQAPKLLFHYYDKDFNNEADTPDNFQSRRPNTSFCFLDIRSPGLGDTAMYLCATSSLGPEAFFGQGTRLTVV.